A single sample gave rise to the 15 T cell receptor beta chains below, sequenced in a study of blood T cell repertoires in COVID-19. Produced via immunoSEQ multiplex PCR; TCRdb's table is partial and in-frame only. The repertoire has 200,000 to 250,000 clones, about 91% of them found once; the top ten carry 5% to 6.5%. Sample: peripheral blood. The receptors here all came from a young woman with COVID-19, enrolled during active disease.

The gene calls are TRBV4-3 and TRBJ1-4; tentative D call: TRBD1 (5 bases). Germline V gene sequence: CDR1 LGHNA, CDR2 YSLEER. The CDR3 is 14 amino acids. Trimming left V 5 bases short and J 0 bases short, with 7 bases between. The CDR3 DNA follows: TGCGCCAGCAGCGAGACAGCAACTAATGAAAAACTGTTTTTT. Protein product: CASSETATNEKLFF.

J is TRBJ2-2 and V is TRBV19; weak D call: TRBD2 (6 bases). V dropped 7 bases and J dropped 5 bases, with 17 bases sitting between them. The CDR3 spans 15 residues. Germline V lookup: CDR1 LNHDA, CDR2 SQIVND (reference sequence). In nucleotides, the CDR3 is TGTGCCAGTACCGTGAATCTAGCGCGTACCGGGGAGCTGTTTTTT. It specifies CASTVNLARTGELFF.

The chain carries TRBV28 and TRBJ2-5, with 7 bases that match TRBD2. V was clipped by 4 bases and J by 5 bases; unmatched bases: 10. The germline V gene encodes CDR1 MDHEN and CDR2 SYDVKM. The CDR3 has 15 residues. The CDR3, as DNA: TGTGCCAGCAGTTCCGGGACTAACCTTGGGGAGACCCAGTACTTC. It translates to CASSSGTNLGETQYF.

There are a few counts of this clone. The CDR3 loop is CASSTRLEDRVGSPLHF. The CDR3 region has the DNA TGTGCCAGCAGCACACGCCTCGAGGACAGGGTGGGCTCACCCCTCCACTTT. The chain has TRBV4-2 and TRBJ1-6; 8 positions match TRBD1. CDR1 and CDR2 from the germline V gene are LGHNA and YNFKEQ. Trimming at V came to 5 bases and at J to 10 bases, leaving 16 bases not matched to a gene. The CDR3 totals 17 residues.

This clone occurred once. A read error may account for a junction end that differs from germline. The V call is TRBV19, the J call TRBJ2-2; a possible D gene is TRBD2 (5 bases). In germline, CDR1 is LNHDA, CDR2 SQIVND (reference sequence). The CDR3 extends over 13 amino acids. CDR3 in DNA: TGTGCCAGTAGTAAGGACGAACATCGGGGAGCTGTTTTT. Amino acid sequence: CASSKDEHRGAVF.

V gene TRBV29-1 combines with J gene TRBJ2-5; unclear D gene. From germline, CDR1 is SQVTM and CDR2 ANQGSEA. Trimming removed 1 base at V and 0 bases at J, with 6 bases between. The CDR3 contains 13 residues. CDR3 nucleotides: TGCAGCGTTGAAGCCCAGGACCAAGAGACCCAGTACTTC. This encodes CSVEAQDQETQYF.

The rearrangement uses TRBV5-1 and TRBJ1-2, with 9 positions matching TRBD1. Germline V lookup: CDR1 SGHRS, CDR2 YFSETQ. The V and J ends lost 3 bases and 0 bases, in that order; junction bases with no gene match: 3. CDR3 length: 15 amino acids. The CDR3 is CASSSRQGANYGYTF. The CDR3 DNA sequence: TGCGCCAGCAGCTCTCGACAGGGGGCTAACTATGGCTACACCTTC.

The chain uses TRBV24-1 and TRBJ1-2; TRBD1 aligns across 11 bases. Germline assignment: CDR1 KGHDR and CDR2 SFDVKD. The V and J ends lost 2 bases and 6 bases, in that order; junction bases with no gene match: 4. CDR3 length equals 15 residues. The CDR3 region is CATSDSRTGGDGYTF. The CDR3, as DNA: TGTGCCACCAGTGATTCTAGGACAGGGGGCGATGGCTACACCTTC.

V is TRBV9 and J is TRBJ1-6; 11 nucleotides line up with TRBD1. The CDR3 runs 16 residues. J gave up 8 bases and V 3 bases, and 7 bases lay outside the gene matches. From germline, CDR1 is SGDLS and CDR2 YYNGEE. The CDR3 here is CASSDRDRGWDSPLHF. CDR3 bases: TGTGCCAGCAGCGATCGGGACAGGGGGTGGGATTCACCCCTCCACTTT.

The chain has TRBV6-1 and TRBJ2-3; the match to TRBD2 covers 10 bases. The CDR3 contains 17 residues. After removal of 2 bases from V and 5 bases from J, the junction contained 10 bases not matched to a gene. Germline V gene lookup returns CDR1 MNHNS and CDR2 SASEGT. CDR3 protein: CASSESVAGGLKDTQYF. CDR3 sequence (DNA): TGTGCCAGCAGTGAATCTGTAGCGGGAGGATTAAAAGATACGCAGTATTTT.

The sample holds one count of this clone. This chain links TRBV15 with TRBJ2-5; D might be TRBD2 (6 bases). Germline assignment: CDR1 LNHNV and CDR2 YYDKDF (reference sequence). The CDR3 loop spans 14 amino acids. Trimming pared 6 bases from V and 5 bases from J, leaving 16 bases between. The CDR3 loop reads CATRSAGSGETQYF. The CDR3, as DNA: TGTGCCACCAGGTCCGCAGGGAGCGGGGAGACCCAGTACTTC.

The chain employs TRBV6-2 or TRBV6-3 and TRBJ2-3; 7 positions agree with TRBD2. This CDR3 is built from 16 residues. Losses at the gene ends were 4 bases for V and 8 bases for J; bases not matched to a gene: 15. The germline V gene encodes CDR1 MNHEY and CDR2 SVGEGT. The CDR3 is CASSSLGNRGVGTQYF. The CDR3 DNA sequence: TGTGCCAGCAGTTCACTGGGGAACCGGGGGGTCGGTACGCAGTATTTT.

This chain links TRBV28 with TRBJ2-1, with TRBD2 matching 12 bases. J lost 9 bases, V lost 5 bases, and 14 bases had no gene match. Germline CDR1 and CDR2: MDHEN and SYDVKM. The CDR3 is 17 amino acids. The CDR3 loop reads CASSKGLLAGGRGEQFF. The CDR3 DNA sequence: TGTGCCAGCAGTAAGGGCTTGCTAGCGGGGGGGAGGGGTGAGCAGTTCTTC.

The chain joins TRBV7-8 to TRBJ1-3; D is ambiguous. This CDR3 is 15 amino acids long. Germline CDR1 SGHVS, CDR2 FQNEAQ. V was trimmed by 5 bases and J by 0 bases, leaving 11 bases between them. As DNA, the CDR3 is TGTGCCAGCAGCCCCCAACGGTCCTCTGGAAACACCATATATTTT. Its translation is CASSPQRSSGNTIYF.

This clone was counted a few times. The rearrangement links TRBV28 to TRBJ1-5, with D maybe TRBD1 (5 bases). The CDR3 runs 16 residues. Germline V gene lookup returns CDR1 MDHEN and CDR2 SYDVKM. V was cut by 4 bases and J by 7 bases, with 20 bases left in between. CDR3 region: CASSYVIQGAGQPQHF. Here the CDR3 DNA reads TGTGCCAGCAGTTACGTGATCCAGGGTGCTGGGCAGCCCCAGCATTTT.